What follows are 20 T cell receptor beta chains derived from one specimen sequenced in a study of response to subunit inactivated influenza vaccine. Each CDR3 protein is one row after TCRdb ran MiXCR on the RT-PCR reads. The sample holds roughly 570,000 distinct CDR3 sequences, 10% to 15% seen once. This material consisted of PBMCs from blood, taken roughly 46 days after vaccination. The receptors were sampled from a man in his forties or fifties who received an inactivated influenza vaccine.

This clonotype was counted a few times. The chain carries TRBV15 and TRBJ2-2, with D possibly TRBD1 on 6 matching bases. The length of the CDR3 is 15 residues. V was trimmed by 8 bases and J by 0 bases, leaving 13 bases between them. Germline V lookup: CDR1 LNHNV, CDR2 YYDKDF (reference sequence). The CDR3 reads CATQRGTANTGELFF. For the CDR3, the DNA is TGTGCCACCCAAAGGGGGACCGCGAACACCGGGGAGCTGTTTTTT.

This clonotype was detected only a few times. The genes are TRBV6-5 and TRBJ2-2, with D tentatively TRBD1 (6 bases). V gave up 2 bases and J gave up 6 bases, with 7 bases separating them. In germline, CDR1 is MNHEY, CDR2 SVGAGI. The CDR3 extends over 13 amino acids. The CDR3 reads CASSYHRAGELFF. The CDR3 DNA sequence: TGTGCCAGCAGTTACCACAGGGCCGGGGAGCTGTTTTTT.

V gene TRBV20-1 combines with J gene TRBJ2-1, with TRBD1 matching over 10 bases. The CDR3 length is 14 residues. V shed 2 bases, J shed 7 bases, and the junction held 5 bases outside the gene matches. The germline V gene encodes CDR1 DFQATT and CDR2 SNEGSKA (reference sequence). CDR3 sequence: CSARRWGQGNEQFF. CDR3 in DNA: TGCAGTGCTAGAAGATGGGGACAGGGGAATGAGCAGTTCTTC.

Comment on this clonotype: A single base separates this from a much larger clone, so it may be a read error. The gene calls are TRBV20-1 and TRBJ2-1; 9 nucleotides align to TRBD2. CDR3 length: 17 residues. Germline V lookup: CDR1 DFQATT, CDR2 SNEGSKA (reference sequence). The DNA of the CDR3 is TGCTGTGCTAGTGATTTTGGCCCTAGCGGGATCTACAATGAGCAGTTCTTC. Translated: CCASDFGPSGIYNEQFF.

This clonotype was recorded a few times. V gene TRBV5-1 combines with J gene TRBJ2-3, with 9 positions matching TRBD2. The length of the CDR3 is 17 residues. J lost 0 bases, V lost 3 bases, and 8 bases had no gene match. Germline V gene lookup returns CDR1 SGHRS and CDR2 YFSETQ. Here the CDR3 reads CASSSALAGISTDTQYF. The CDR3 coding sequence is TGCGCCAGCAGCTCCGCCCTAGCGGGGATTAGCACAGATACGCAGTATTTT.

This clonotype showed up many times. This chain uses TRBV20-1 with TRBJ2-1; the D is unclear. Germline V gene sequence: CDR1 DFQATT, CDR2 SNEGSKA (reference sequence). CDR3 length equals 16 residues. V lost 0 bases and J 6 bases, leaving 18 bases between the germline ends. The CDR3 DNA reads TGCAGTGCTAGAGATCTCCCGAGGTCCCTACGCAATGAGCAGTTCTTC. This translates into CSARDLPRSLRNEQFF.

This clonotype was seen at least ten times. The chain is built from TRBV5-1 and TRBJ1-1; D might be TRBD1 (5 bases). V was shortened by 1 base and J by 1 base, with 8 bases between the two germline ends. From germline, CDR1 is SGHRS and CDR2 YFSETQ. The CDR3 length is 14 residues. This CDR3 reads CASSLLGQNTEAFF. The CDR3 DNA reads as TGCGCCAGCAGCTTGTTGGGGCAGAACACTGAAGCTTTCTTT. The full variable domain, with the rest looked up from reference TRBV5-1 and TRBJ1-1, is KAGVTQTPRYLIKTRGQQVTLSCSPISGHRSVSWYQQTPGQGLQFLFEYFSETQRNKGNFPGRFSGRQFSNSRSEMNVSTLELGDSALYLCASSLLGQNTEAFFGQGTRLTVV.

V usage is TRBV5-1 and J usage is TRBJ2-1; 11 bases line up with TRBD1. The germline gives CDR1 SGHRS, CDR2 YFSETQ. J gave up 0 bases and V 4 bases, and 0 bases lay outside the gene matches. This CDR3 region has 15 residues. The CDR3 DNA follows: TGCGCCAGCAGCGGGACAGGGGGCTCCTACAATGAGCAGTTCTTC. Encoded protein: CASSGTGGSYNEQFF.

This clonotype occurred many times. The chain links TRBV11-2 to TRBJ2-3, with TRBD2 identical over 8 bases. Germline loops: CDR1 SGHAT, CDR2 FQNNGV. This CDR3 has 15 residues. V gave up 3 bases and J gave up 1 base; unmatched junction bases: 3. CDR3 loop: CASSFGGGGTDTQYF. CDR3 DNA: TGTGCCAGCAGCTTCGGGGGGGGGGGCACAGATACGCAGTATTTT.

This clonotype was detected a few times. This chain links TRBV11-2 with TRBJ1-1; maybe TRBD1 (6 bases). CDR3 length: 18 amino acids. V was cut by 3 bases and J by 0 bases, with 20 bases left in between. CDR1 and CDR2 from the germline V gene are SGHAT and FQNNGV. The CDR3 nucleotides read TGTGCCAGCAGCTTGTACAGGGCGAAGGGTACCATGAACACTGAAGCTTTCTTT. Amino acid sequence: CASSLYRAKGTMNTEAFF.

The V call is TRBV14, the J call TRBJ2-7; D possibly corresponds to TRBD2 (6 bases). The CDR3 extends over 15 amino acids. The ends were cut back, 2 bases at V and 6 bases at J, with 17 bases in the middle. Germline CDR1 reads SGHDN; CDR2 reads FVKESK. CDR3 sequence reads: CASSQRAQRRAEQYF. The CDR3 bases are TGTGCCAGCAGCCAAAGGGCCCAGCGGAGGGCCGAGCAGTACTTC.

The chain uses TRBV6-1 and TRBJ2-7; D may match TRBD1 or TRBD2 (6 bases each). Trimming shortened V by 6 bases and J by 1 base, and 16 bases separated the two germline ends. There are 15 residues in the CDR3. Germline V CDR1 and CDR2: MNHNS, SASEGT. CDR3 bases: TGTGCCAGCAGGGGGGGCTGGGATACGTCCTACGAGCAGTACTTC. Amino acid sequence: CASRGGWDTSYEQYF.

V and J are TRBV27 and TRBJ2-7, with 10 bases aligning to TRBD1. The junction had 3 bases not matched to a gene; V was cut back by 2 bases and J by 5 bases. Germline-derived CDR1 and CDR2 are MNHEY and SMNVEV (reference sequence). The CDR3 has 14 amino acids. The CDR3 DNA sequence: TGTGCCAGCAGTTTACTTGGACAGGGGGACGAGCAGTACTTC. Its translation is CASSLLGQGDEQYF.

This clonotype has ten or more counts. The rearrangement joins TRBV29-1 to TRBJ1-5; D possibly corresponds to TRBD1 (5 bases). The germline V and J ends were trimmed by 5 bases and 7 bases, with 15 bases remaining between them. CDR3 length equals 13 residues. Germline assignment: CDR1 SQVTM and CDR2 ANQGSEA. CDR3 nucleotide sequence: TGCAGCGTTTCTTCAGCCGGGGGACAGCCCCAGCATTTT. It yields the protein CSVSSAGGQPQHF.

A few counts support this clonotype. This chain links TRBV29-1 with TRBJ2-1; D unresolved. V was clipped by 4 bases and J by 8 bases, with 12 bases between them. CDR1 and CDR2 (germline): SQVTM, ANQGSEA. The length of the CDR3 is 12 residues. The CDR3 region has the DNA TGCAGCGTTGCACGTGGCGCGCATGAGCAGTTCTTC. This encodes CSVARGAHEQFF.

In its sample, this clonotype was seen a few times. V gene TRBV5-1 combines with J gene TRBJ1-5, with D possibly matching TRBD1 (5 bases). The CDR3 has 15 amino acids. V dropped 4 bases and J dropped 2 bases, with 13 bases sitting between them. From germline, CDR1 is SGHRS and CDR2 YFSETQ. The CDR3 here is CASSQNGQGNQPQHF. The CDR3 coding sequence is TGCGCCAGCAGCCAGAACGGACAAGGCAATCAGCCCCAGCATTTT.

This clonotype was observed a few times. The V gene is TRBV3-1, the J gene TRBJ2-1; D might be TRBD2 (6 bases). The CDR3 loop spans 15 amino acids. Germline assignment: CDR1 LGHDT and CDR2 YNNKEL (reference sequence). V was shortened by 0 bases and J by 2 bases, with 8 bases between the two germline ends. The CDR3 loop is CASSQDGGAYNEQFF. The CDR3 DNA is TGTGCCAGCAGCCAAGACGGCGGGGCCTACAATGAGCAGTTCTTC.

The gene calls are TRBV7-8 and TRBJ1-5; D gene unclear. The length of the CDR3 is 17 residues. CDR1 and CDR2 from the germline V gene are SGHVS and FQNEAQ. Trimming pared 1 base from V and 1 base from J, leaving 14 bases between. The CDR3 spells CASSLEPWRASNQPQHF. CDR3 bases: TGTGCCAGCAGCTTAGAGCCTTGGAGGGCAAGCAATCAGCCCCAGCATTTT.

The genes are TRBV19 and TRBJ2-3; 13 bases align to TRBD2. Germline values: CDR1 LNHDA, CDR2 SQIVND (reference sequence). V was clipped by 6 bases and J by 2 bases; unmatched bases: 8. The CDR3 has 17 amino acids. The CDR3 reads CASRTSGGFFSTDTQYF. CDR3 sequence (DNA): TGTGCCAGTAGGACTAGCGGGGGGTTTTTTTCCACAGATACGCAGTATTTT.

The chain joins TRBV7-6 to TRBJ2-2; TRBD2 matches at 7 bases. The CDR3 is 16 amino acids. The germline V gene has CDR1 SGHVS and CDR2 FNYEAQ. V was pared by 0 bases and J by 5 bases, with 6 bases of the junction left unmatched. The CDR3 DNA reads TGTGCCAGCAGCTTAGCGGGACTGGGACTAACCGGGGAGCTGTTTTTT. It yields the protein CASSLAGLGLTGELFF.